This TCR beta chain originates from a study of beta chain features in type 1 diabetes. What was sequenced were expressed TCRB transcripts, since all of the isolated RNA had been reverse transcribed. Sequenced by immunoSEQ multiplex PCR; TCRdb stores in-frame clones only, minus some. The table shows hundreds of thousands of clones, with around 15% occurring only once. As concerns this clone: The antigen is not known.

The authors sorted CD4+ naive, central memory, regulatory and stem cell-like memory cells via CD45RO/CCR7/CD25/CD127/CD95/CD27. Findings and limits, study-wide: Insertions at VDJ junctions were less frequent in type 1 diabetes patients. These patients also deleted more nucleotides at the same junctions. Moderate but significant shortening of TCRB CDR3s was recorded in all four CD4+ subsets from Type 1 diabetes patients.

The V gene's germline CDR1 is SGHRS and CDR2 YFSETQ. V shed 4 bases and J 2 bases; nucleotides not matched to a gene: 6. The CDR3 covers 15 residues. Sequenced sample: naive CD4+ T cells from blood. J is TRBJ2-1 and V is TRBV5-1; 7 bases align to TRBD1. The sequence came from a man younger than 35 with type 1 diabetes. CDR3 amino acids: CASSAGTDPYNEQFF. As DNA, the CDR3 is TGCGCCAGCAGCGCCGGGACAGACCCCTACAATGAGCAGTTCTTC.